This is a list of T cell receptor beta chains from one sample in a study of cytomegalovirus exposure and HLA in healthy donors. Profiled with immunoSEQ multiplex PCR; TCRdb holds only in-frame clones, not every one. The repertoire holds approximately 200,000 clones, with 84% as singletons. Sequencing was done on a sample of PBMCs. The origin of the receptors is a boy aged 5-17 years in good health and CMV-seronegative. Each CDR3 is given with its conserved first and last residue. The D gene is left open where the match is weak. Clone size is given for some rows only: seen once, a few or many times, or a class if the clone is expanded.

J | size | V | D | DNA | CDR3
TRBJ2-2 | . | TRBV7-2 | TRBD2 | TGTGCCAGCTCCTACCTAGCGGGAAGAAACACCGGGGAGCTGTTTTTT | CASSYLAGRNTGELFF
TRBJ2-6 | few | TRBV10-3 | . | TGTGCCATCAGTGAGAACAGAGTCTCTGGGGCCAACGTCCTGACTTTC | CAISENRVSGANVLTF
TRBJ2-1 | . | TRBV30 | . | TGTGCCTGGAGTGTACAAGTTTACAATGAGCAGTTCTTC | CAWSVQVYNEQFF
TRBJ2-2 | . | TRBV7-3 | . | TGTGCCAGCAGCCCCTCCGGCACCGGGGAGCTGTTTTTT | CASSPSGTGELFF
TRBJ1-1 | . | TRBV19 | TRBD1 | TGTGCCAGTAGTATAGGACAGGGCGGAGGAGCTGAAGCTTTCTTT | CASSIGQGGGAEAFF
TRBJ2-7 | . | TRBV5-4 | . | TGTGCCAGCCGCTACCAGGGGGGCGGATGGAACGAGCAGTACTTC | CASRYQGGGWNEQYF
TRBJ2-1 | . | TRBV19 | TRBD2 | TGTGCCAGTAGTGTTAGCGGGAGCTACAATGAGCAGTTCTTC | CASSVSGSYNEQFF
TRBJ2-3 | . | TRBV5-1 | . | TGCGCCAGCAGCGCGGGACGGAACACAGATACGCAGTATTTT | CASSAGRNTDTQYF
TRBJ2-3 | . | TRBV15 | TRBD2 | TGTGCCACCAGCAGAGAGGTGCCTAGCGGGGGTACGTATTTT | CATSREVPSGGTYF
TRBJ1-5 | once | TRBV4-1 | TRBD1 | TGCGCCAGCGGACAGGGGAATCAGCCCCAGCATTTT | CASGQGNQPQHF
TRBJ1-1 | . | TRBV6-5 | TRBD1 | TGTGCCAGCAGTGGGGACAGGGGGCGAACTGAAGCTTTCTTT | CASSGDRGRTEAFF
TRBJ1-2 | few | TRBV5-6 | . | TGTGCCAGCAGCTTGCAGCGGGGCCAATATGGCTACACCTTC | CASSLQRGQYGYTF
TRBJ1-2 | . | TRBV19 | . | TGTGCCAGTAGTAACTACTATGGCTACACCTTC | CASSNYYGYTF
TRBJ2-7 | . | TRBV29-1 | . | TGCAGCGTTGACCACGGTTCTGGCGAGCAGTACTTC | CSVDHGSGEQYF
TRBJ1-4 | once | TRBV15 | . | TGTGCCACCAGCAGAAGAGGTGAAAAACTGTTTTTT | CATSRRGEKLFF
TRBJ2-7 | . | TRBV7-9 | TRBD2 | TGTGCCAGCAGCTTGGGGGGACTAGCGGGAGTCGAGCAGTACTTC | CASSLGGLAGVEQYF
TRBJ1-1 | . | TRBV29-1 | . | TGCAGCGTTGAAGTCGGGGGGCAGATCACTGAAGCTTTCTTT | CSVEVGGQITEAFF
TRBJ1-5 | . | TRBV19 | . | TGTGCCAGTAGTATTCAGGGGAAGGGCAATCAGCCCCAGCATTTT | CASSIQGKGNQPQHF
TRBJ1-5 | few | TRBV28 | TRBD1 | TGTGCCAGCAGGCGGGACAGGGTTATGATTAATCAGCCCCAGCATTTT | CASRRDRVMINQPQHF
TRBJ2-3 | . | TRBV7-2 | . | TGTGCCAGCAGTCGACAGCTATCTACTAGCACAGATACGCAGTATTTT | CASSRQLSTSTDTQYF
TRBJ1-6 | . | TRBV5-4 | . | TGTGCCAGCAGCAAACGGAGGGGTAATTCACCCCTCCACTTT | CASSKRRGNSPLHF
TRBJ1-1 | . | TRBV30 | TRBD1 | TGTGCCTGGTCCCGGGGGACAGGGGGCCCGATGAACACTGAAGCTTTCTTT | CAWSRGTGGPMNTEAFF
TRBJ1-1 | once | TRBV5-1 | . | TGCGCCAGCAGCCACCACGGGTCCAGCACTGAAGCTTTCTTT | CASSHHGSSTEAFF
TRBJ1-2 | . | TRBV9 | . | TGTGCCAGCAGCCCCGGAGGCCCTTTAGTGGGCTACACCTTC | CASSPGGPLVGYTF
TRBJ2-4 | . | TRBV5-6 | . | TGTGCCAGCAGCTTGCGAGTCCTAGCCAAAAACATTCAGTACTTC | CASSLRVLAKNIQYF
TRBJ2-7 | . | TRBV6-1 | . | TGTGCCAGCATTAGTCGGGGCTCCTACGAGCAGTACTTC | CASISRGSYEQYF
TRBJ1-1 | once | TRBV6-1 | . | TGTGCCAGCAGCTCAGGGTTGACTGAAGCTTTCTTT | CASSSGLTEAFF
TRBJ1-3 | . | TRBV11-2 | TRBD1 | TGTGCCAGCAGCTTAGTGGAGGACAGGGGGGCCGGTTCGGGAAACACCATATATTTT | CASSLVEDRGAGSGNTIYF
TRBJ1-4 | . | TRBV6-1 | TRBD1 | TGTGCCAGCAGTAGCAGGGGGTGGGGTGAAAAACTGTTTTTT | CASSSRGWGEKLFF
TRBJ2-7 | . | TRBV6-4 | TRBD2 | TGTGCCCCGCCTAGCGGGGGCGAACACTACGAGCAGTACTTC | CAPPSGGEHYEQYF
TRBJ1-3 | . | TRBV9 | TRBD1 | TGTGCCAGCAGCGTGTTAACAGGGGCCTCTGGAAACACCATATATTTT | CASSVLTGASGNTIYF
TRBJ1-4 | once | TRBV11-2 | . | TGTGCCAGCAGCTTATTCCTTAATGAAAAACTGTTTTTT | CASSLFLNEKLFF
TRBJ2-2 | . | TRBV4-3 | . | TGCGCCAGCAGCTCCCGGGCGGGCCTGAACACCGGGGAGCTGTTTTTT | CASSSRAGLNTGELFF
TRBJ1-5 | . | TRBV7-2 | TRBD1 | TGTGCCAGCAGCTTAGTGCGGACAGGATTCAATCAGCCCCAGCATTTT | CASSLVRTGFNQPQHF
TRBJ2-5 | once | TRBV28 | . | TGTGCCAGCAGTTTTTCCGGAGGGCGGGCACAAGAGACCCAGTACTTC | CASSFSGGRAQETQYF
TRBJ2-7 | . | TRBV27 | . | TGTGCCAGCAGTTTTCCGTTCGGGGGCGAGCAGTACTTC | CASSFPFGGEQYF
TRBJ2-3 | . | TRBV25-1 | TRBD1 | TGTGCCACCCTGGACAGGGTGGGTCCAGATACGCAGTATTTT | CATLDRVGPDTQYF
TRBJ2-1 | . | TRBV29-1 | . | TGCAGCCAACTCCTAGCCAACGAGCAGTTCTTC | CSQLLANEQFF
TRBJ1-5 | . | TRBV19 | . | TGTGCCAGTAGTATCCGGGAAAATAGCAATCAGCCCCAGCATTTT | CASSIRENSNQPQHF
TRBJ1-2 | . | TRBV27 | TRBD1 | TGTGCCAGCAGAACAGGGGGCGCGTACTATGGCTACACCTTC | CASRTGGAYYGYTF
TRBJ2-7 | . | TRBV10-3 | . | TGTGCCATCACTGGGGAGGTTTTTCCCTACGAGCAGTACTTC | CAITGEVFPYEQYF
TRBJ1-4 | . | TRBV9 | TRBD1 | TGTGCCAGCAGCCCGGGACAGGGTTGGGAAAAACTGTTTTTT | CASSPGQGWEKLFF
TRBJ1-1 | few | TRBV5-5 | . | TGTGCCAGCAGCTTGGGAGAAGTGTACAACACTGAAGCTTTCTTT | CASSLGEVYNTEAFF
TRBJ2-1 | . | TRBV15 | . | TGTGCCACCAGTGAGACTAGGCCTCGGTATGAGCAGTTCTTC | CATSETRPRYEQFF
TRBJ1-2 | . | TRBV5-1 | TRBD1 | TGCGCCAGCAGCTTAGCGCGTACGGGGACAGGGGGCTATGGCTACACCTTC | CASSLARTGTGGYGYTF
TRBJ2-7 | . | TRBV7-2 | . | TGTGCCAGCAGCTTAGAATCTTCGGTAGCGGTTCCCTACGAGCAGTACTTC | CASSLESSVAVPYEQYF
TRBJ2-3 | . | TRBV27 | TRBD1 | TGTGCCAGCTCCCGGGACAGTATCGCAGATACGCAGTATTTT | CASSRDSIADTQYF
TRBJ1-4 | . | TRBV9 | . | TGTGCCAGCAGCGCGGATACAGGGCTTAATGAAAAACTGTTTTTT | CASSADTGLNEKLFF
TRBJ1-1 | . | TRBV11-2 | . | TGTGCCAGCAGCTTAGTAAGATTCGGGGGGCGGGCCACTGAAGCTTTCTTT | CASSLVRFGGRATEAFF
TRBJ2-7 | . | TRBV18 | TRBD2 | TGTGCCAGCTCACCACTCCGGACTAGCGGGAGCAGGGGCGAGCAGTACTTC | CASSPLRTSGSRGEQYF
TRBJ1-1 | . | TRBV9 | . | TGTGCCAGCAGCGTTAGGGAGACTGAAGCTTTCTTT | CASSVRETEAFF
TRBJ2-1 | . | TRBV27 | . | TGTGCCAGCAGTAAGACATATGGTGAGCAGTTCTTC | CASSKTYGEQFF
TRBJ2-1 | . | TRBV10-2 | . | TGCGCCACCCTGAAGGGTCAGGGCCGCTCCTACAATGAGCAGTTCTTC | CATLKGQGRSYNEQFF
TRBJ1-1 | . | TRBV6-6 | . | TGTGCCAGCAGTTACTCCGGGGGGGCGGGGAACACTGAAGCTTTCTTT | CASSYSGGAGNTEAFF
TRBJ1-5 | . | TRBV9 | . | TGTGCCAGCAGCGTAGGGGGAGGCCGCAATCAGCCCCAGCATTTT | CASSVGGGRNQPQHF
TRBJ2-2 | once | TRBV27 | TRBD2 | TGTGCCAGCAGTTTCGGACTAGCGGGAGGGGAGCTGTTTTTT | CASSFGLAGGELFF